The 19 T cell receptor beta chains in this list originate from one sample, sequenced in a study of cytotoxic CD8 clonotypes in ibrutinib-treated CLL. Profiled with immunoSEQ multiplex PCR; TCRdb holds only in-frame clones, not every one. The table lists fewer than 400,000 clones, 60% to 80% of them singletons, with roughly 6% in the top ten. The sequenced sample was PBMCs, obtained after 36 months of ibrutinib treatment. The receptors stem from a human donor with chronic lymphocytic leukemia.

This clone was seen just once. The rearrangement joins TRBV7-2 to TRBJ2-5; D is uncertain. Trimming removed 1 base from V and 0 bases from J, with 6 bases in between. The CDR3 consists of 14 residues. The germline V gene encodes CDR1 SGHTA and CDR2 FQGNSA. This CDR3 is CASSLGANQETQYF. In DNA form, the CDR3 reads TGTGCCAGCAGCTTAGGTGCAAACCAAGAGACCCAGTACTTC.

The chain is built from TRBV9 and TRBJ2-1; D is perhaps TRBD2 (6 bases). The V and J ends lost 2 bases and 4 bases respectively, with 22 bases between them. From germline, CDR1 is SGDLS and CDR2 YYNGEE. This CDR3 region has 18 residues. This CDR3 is CASSVIGGSWVSYNEQFF. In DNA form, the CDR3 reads TGTGCCAGCAGCGTGATTGGGGGGTCTTGGGTGTCTTACAATGAGCAGTTCTTC.

The CDR3 DNA reads TGTGCCAGCAGCCCCAGGGGGCCGGCCTATGGCTACACCTTC. It translates to CASSPRGPAYGYTF. This chain connects TRBV7-9 to TRBJ1-2, with 8 bases fitting TRBD1. CDR1 and CDR2 (germline): SEHNR, FQNEAQ (reference sequence). V lost 5 bases, J lost 4 bases, and 6 bases stayed unmatched. The length of the CDR3 is 14 residues. The full variable domain, rest sourced from reference TRBV7-9 and TRBJ1-2, is DTGVSQNPRHKITKRGQNVTFRCDPISEHNRLYWYRQTLGQGPEFLTYFQNEAQLEKSRLLSDRFSAERPKGSFSTLEIQRTEQGDSAMYLCASSPRGPAYGYTFGSGTRLTVV.

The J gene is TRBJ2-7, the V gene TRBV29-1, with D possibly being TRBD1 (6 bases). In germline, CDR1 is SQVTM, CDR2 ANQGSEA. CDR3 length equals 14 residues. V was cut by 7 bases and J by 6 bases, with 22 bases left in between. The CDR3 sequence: CSAAPKQGSGEQYF. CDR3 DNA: TGCAGCGCCGCCCCCAAACAGGGCTCGGGCGAGCAGTACTTC.

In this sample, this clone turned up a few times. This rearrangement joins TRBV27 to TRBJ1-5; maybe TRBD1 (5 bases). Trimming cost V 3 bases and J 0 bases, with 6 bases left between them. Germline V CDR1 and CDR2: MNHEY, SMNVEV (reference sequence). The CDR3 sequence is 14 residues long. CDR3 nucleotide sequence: TGTGCCAGCAGTTTGACAGTTAGCAATCAGCCCCAGCATTTT. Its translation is CASSLTVSNQPQHF.

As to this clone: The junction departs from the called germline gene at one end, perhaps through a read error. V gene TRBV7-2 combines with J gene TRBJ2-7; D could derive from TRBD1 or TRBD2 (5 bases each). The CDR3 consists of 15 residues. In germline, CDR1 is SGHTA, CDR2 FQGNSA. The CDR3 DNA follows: TGTGCCAGCAGCTCCCACCGGGGCCACAATCTACGGCCGGACTTC. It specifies CASSSHRGHNLRPDF.

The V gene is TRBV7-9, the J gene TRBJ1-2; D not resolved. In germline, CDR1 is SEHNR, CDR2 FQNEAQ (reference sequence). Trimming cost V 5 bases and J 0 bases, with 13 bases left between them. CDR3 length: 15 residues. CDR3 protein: CASSRLGPSNYGYTF. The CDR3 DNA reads TGTGCCAGCAGCCGCTTAGGGCCGTCTAACTATGGCTACACCTTC.

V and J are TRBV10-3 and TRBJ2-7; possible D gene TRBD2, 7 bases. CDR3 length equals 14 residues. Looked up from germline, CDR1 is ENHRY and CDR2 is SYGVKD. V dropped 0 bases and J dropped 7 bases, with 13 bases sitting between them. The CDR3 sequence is CAISESVGGDEQYF. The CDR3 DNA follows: TGTGCCATCAGTGAGTCGGTAGGGGGGGATGAGCAGTACTTC.

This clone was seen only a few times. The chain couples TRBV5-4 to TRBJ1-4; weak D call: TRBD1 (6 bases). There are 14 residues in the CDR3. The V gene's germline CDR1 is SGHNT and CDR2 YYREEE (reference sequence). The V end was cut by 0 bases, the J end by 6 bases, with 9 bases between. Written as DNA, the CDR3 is TGTGCCAGCAGCTTGGGACAGGATGATGAAAAACTGTTTTTT. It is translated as CASSLGQDDEKLFF.

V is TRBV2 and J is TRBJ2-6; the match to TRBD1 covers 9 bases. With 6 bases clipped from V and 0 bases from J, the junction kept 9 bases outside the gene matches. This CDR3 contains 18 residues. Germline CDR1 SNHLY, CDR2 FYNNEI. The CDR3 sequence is CASRGQGPHASGANVLTF. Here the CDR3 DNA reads TGTGCCAGCAGAGGACAGGGGCCTCATGCCTCTGGGGCCAACGTCCTGACTTTC.

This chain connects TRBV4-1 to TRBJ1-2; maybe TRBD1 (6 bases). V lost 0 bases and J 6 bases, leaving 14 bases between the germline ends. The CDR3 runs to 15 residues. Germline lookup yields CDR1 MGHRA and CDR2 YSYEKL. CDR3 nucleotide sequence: TGCGCCAGCAGCCAAGATTTGGGGGGCTGGGATGGCTACACCTTC. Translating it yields CASSQDLGGWDGYTF.

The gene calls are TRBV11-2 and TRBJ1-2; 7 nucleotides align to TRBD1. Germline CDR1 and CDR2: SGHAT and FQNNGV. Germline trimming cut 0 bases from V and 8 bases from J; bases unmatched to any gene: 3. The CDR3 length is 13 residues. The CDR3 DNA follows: TGTGCCAGCAGCTTAGATAGGGGGCGCGGCTACACCTTC. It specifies CASSLDRGRGYTF.

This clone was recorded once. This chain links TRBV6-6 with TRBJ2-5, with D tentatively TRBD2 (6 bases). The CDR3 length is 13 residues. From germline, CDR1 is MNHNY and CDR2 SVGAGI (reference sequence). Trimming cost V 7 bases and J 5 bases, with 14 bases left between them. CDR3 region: CASMAHGGETQYF. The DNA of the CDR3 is TGTGCCAGCATGGCTCATGGAGGGGAGACCCAGTACTTC.

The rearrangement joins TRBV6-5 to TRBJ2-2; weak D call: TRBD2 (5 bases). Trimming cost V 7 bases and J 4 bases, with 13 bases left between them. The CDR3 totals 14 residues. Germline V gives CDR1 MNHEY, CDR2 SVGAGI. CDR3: CASTTGRGTGELFF. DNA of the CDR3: TGTGCCAGCACTACTGGTCGGGGCACCGGGGAGCTGTTTTTT.

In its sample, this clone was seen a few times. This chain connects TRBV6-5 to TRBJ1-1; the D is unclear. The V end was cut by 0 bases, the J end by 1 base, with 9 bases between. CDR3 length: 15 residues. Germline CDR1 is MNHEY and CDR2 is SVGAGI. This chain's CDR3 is CASSYSTSPNTEAFF. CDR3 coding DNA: TGTGCCAGCAGTTACTCGACTTCCCCGAACACTGAAGCTTTCTTT.

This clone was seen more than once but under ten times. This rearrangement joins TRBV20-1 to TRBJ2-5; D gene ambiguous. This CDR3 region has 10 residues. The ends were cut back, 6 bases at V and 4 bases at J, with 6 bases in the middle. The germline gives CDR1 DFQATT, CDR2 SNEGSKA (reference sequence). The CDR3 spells CSAIRETQYF. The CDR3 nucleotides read TGCAGTGCCATAAGAGAGACCCAGTACTTC.

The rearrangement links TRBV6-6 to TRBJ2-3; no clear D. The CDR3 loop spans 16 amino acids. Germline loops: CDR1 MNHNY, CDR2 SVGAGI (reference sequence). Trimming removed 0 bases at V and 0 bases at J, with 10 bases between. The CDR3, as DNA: TGTGCCAGCAGTTACTCCCTAACAACTAGCACAGATACGCAGTATTTT. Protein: CASSYSLTTSTDTQYF.

The CDR3 DNA reads as TGCGCCAGCAGCTTGGGCAAGACTAGCGGCTCCTACGAGCAGTACTTC. Encoded protein: CASSLGKTSGSYEQYF. V and J are TRBV5-1 and TRBJ2-7, with 9 bases matching TRBD2. V dropped 0 bases and J dropped 0; count of bases not matched to a gene: 4. Germline V CDR1 and CDR2: SGHRS, YFSETQ. The CDR3 extends over 16 amino acids.

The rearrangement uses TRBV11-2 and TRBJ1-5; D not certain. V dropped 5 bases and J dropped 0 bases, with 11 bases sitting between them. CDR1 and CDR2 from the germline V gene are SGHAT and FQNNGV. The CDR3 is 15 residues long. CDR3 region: CASSVGPYSNQPQHF. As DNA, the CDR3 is TGTGCCAGCAGCGTCGGACCTTATAGCAATCAGCCCCAGCATTTT.